A single sample is the source of the 12 T cell receptor beta chains below, sequenced in a study of T cells expressing NK-cell markers. TCRdb re-analyzed the 5' RACE reads; it lists each CDR3 protein once, without DNA. The table gives roughly 430,000 distinct CDR3 sequences; the top ten clones make up 7.3% of it. Sequencing was performed on blood T cells: a sorted CD56 or NKG2C T cell subset, CD4+ or CD8+ T cells, or bulk PBMC T cells (not recorded which). The receptor set was obtained from a woman aged 18 to 75 in good health.

The V gene is TRBV18, the J gene TRBJ2-2. The CDR3 runs 12 residues. CDR1 is KGHSH and CDR2 is LQKENI in the germline V gene. CDR3 protein: CASSRQYEELFF.

The chain combines TRBV21-1 with TRBJ2-7; TCRdb reports TRBD1, a call that lacks DNA to check it against. TRBV21-1 is classified as a pseudogene. The CDR3 loop spans 18 amino acids. This chain's CDR3 is CASSKPRNLKQGPYEQYF.

This sequence joins TRBV30 and TRBJ2-1; TCRdb calls TRBD2, which cannot be checked without DNA. The CDR3 runs 11 residues. Per germline, CDR1 GTSNPN and CDR2 SVGIG (reference sequence). CDR3 protein: CAWTSRNEQFF.

The V call is TRBV4-3, the J call TRBJ2-7; TCRdb lists TRBD2, though no DNA is available to test this call. The length of the CDR3 is 14 residues. Germline assignment: CDR1 LGHNA and CDR2 YSLEER. This CDR3 is CASSLGTNGYEQYF.

J is TRBJ2-3 and V is TRBV12-3 or TRBV12-4; the TCRdb D gene call, TRBD1, has no DNA to confirm it. This CDR3 has 14 amino acids. The CDR3: CASSGTGSTDTQYF.

The rearrangement joins TRBV3-1 to TRBJ2-3. Germline values: CDR1 LGHDT, CDR2 YNNKEL (reference sequence). The CDR3 length is 16 residues. CDR3 in amino acids: CASSQGHPRSTDTQYF.

This rearrangement joins TRBV12-3 or TRBV12-4 to TRBJ1-2; there is no DNA to check the TCRdb D call of TRBD1. The CDR3 consists of 14 residues. Here the CDR3 reads CASSLGGQAYGYTF.

The genes are TRBV6-1 and TRBJ2-5; TCRdb's D gene call, TRBD1, goes unchecked for lack of DNA. Germline V gene lookup returns CDR1 MNHNS and CDR2 SASEGT. The CDR3 has 13 residues. This chain's CDR3 is CASIQGAGKTQYF.

This chain's CDR3 is CASSTVAGPTYEQYF. V gene TRBV21-1 combines with J gene TRBJ2-7; the TCRdb D gene call, TRBD2, has no DNA to confirm it. TRBV21-1 is a documented pseudogene. The CDR3 is 15 residues long.

The chain employs TRBV9 and TRBJ1-4; lacking DNA, the TRBD1 call made by TCRdb goes unchecked. The CDR3 runs 14 residues. The germline V gene encodes CDR1 SGDLS and CDR2 YYNGEE. CDR3 region: CASSARDSHEKLFF.

The V gene is TRBV6-2 or TRBV6-3, the J gene TRBJ1-1; TCRdb returns TRBD1, unconfirmable since there is no DNA. This CDR3 spans 15 amino acids. CDR1 and CDR2 from the germline V gene are MNHEY and SVGEGT. Here the CDR3 reads CASSYWRPGGTEAFF.

This chain uses TRBV27 with TRBJ1-2; TCRdb's D call of TRBD1 is untestable without DNA. This CDR3 region has 16 residues. Germline values: CDR1 MNHEY, CDR2 SMNVEV (reference sequence). The CDR3 is CASSLSPGYEGYGYTF.